This TCR beta chain was profiled in a study of blood T cell repertoires in COVID-19. Study details: The cDNA or gDNA used as material had been derived from T cells, B-cell-depleted T cells, or PBMCs.

The V and J ends lost 4 bases and 4 bases, in that order; junction bases with no gene match: 17. Germline V lookup: CDR1 SGHRS, CDR2 YFSETQ. The CDR3 consists of 19 residues. This clone has just one count. Sequencing was performed with immunoSEQ multiplex PCR; in TCRdb, only in-frame clones are kept and a portion is missing. The top ten hold 2.5% to 3% of the sample, which has approximately 250,000 clones, around 93% seen once. The genes are TRBV5-1 and TRBJ2-3; 11 bases fit TRBD2. The sample comprised PBMCs or T cells enriched from blood (not recorded which). This sequence was found in a man aged 35 to 55 who had been exposed to COVID-19. For the CDR3, the DNA is TGCGCCAGCAGCAGCGCTTTATCACTAGCGGGGGTAATGTCAGATACGCAGTATTTT. Translated: CASSSALSLAGVMSDTQYF.